This T cell receptor (beta chain) was documented in a study of blood T cell repertoires in COVID-19. Study summary: COVID-19 samples collected from the United States, Italy and Spain covered acute and convalescent phases. The analysed material was cDNA or gDNA that came from T cells, B-cell-depleted T cells, or PBMCs.

There are 16 residues in the CDR3. Germline assignment: CDR1 SGHTA and CDR2 FQGNSA. The J segment lost 8 bases and the V segment lost 0 bases, leaving 6 bases of the junction unmatched. Per the original methods: Amplification of reference gene primers provided the estimated nucleated cell counts. Here immunoSEQ multiplex PCR was the method, and the copy in TCRdb shows in-frame clones only, minus some. That table furnishes V, J and clone size, whereas the DNA furnished D and trimming. The sample lists 270,000 or so clones, 83% occurring once. In its sample, this clone was seen once. The sequence derives from a woman aged 45-59 years who had recovered from COVID-19. The chain has TRBV7-2 and TRBJ2-1, with 11 bases aligning to TRBD2. The sample consisted of peripheral blood. The CDR3 sequence is CASSLARLAGGDEQFF. Here the CDR3 DNA reads TGTGCCAGCAGCTTAGCAAGGCTAGCGGGGGGAGATGAGCAGTTCTTC.